A single sample gave rise to the 3 T cell receptor beta chains below, sequenced in a study of blood T cell repertoires in COVID-19. The protocol was immunoSEQ multiplex PCR, while the TCRdb copy is restricted to in-frame clones and leaves out a portion. This table holds around 250,000 clones, around four fifths found once. What was sequenced was peripheral blood. All receptors derive from a man younger than 40 who had recovered from COVID-19.

V and J are TRBV20-1 and TRBJ1-4, with D possibly matching TRBD1 (5 bases). This CDR3 region has 11 residues. Trimming left V 4 bases short and J 5 bases short, with 5 bases between. Germline V gene lookup returns CDR1 DFQATT and CDR2 SNEGSKA (reference sequence). The CDR3 DNA sequence: TGCAGTGCTAAGGGGAATGAAAAACTGTTTTTT. Protein: CSAKGNEKLFF.

V gene TRBV6-5 combines with J gene TRBJ1-2; D possibly corresponds to TRBD1 (6 bases). The CDR3 is made up of 12 amino acids. Germline lookup yields CDR1 MNHEY and CDR2 SVGAGI. V was trimmed by 7 bases and J by 5 bases, leaving 11 bases between them. DNA of the CDR3: TGTGCCAGCACCTTGGACAGATATGGCTACACCTTC. It codes for CASTLDRYGYTF.

This clone was counted once. The chain uses TRBV4-1 and TRBJ1-3, with D uncertain. From germline, CDR1 is MGHRA and CDR2 YSYEKL. The CDR3 loop spans 15 amino acids. V gave up 4 bases and J gave up 0 bases, with 10 bases separating them. DNA of the CDR3: TGCGCCAGCAGCCTCAACCCAGGCTCTGGAAACACCATATATTTT. Translated: CASSLNPGSGNTIYF.